Shown below are 6 T cell receptor beta chains from a single sample sequenced in a study of T cell responses to AZD1222 COVID-19 vaccine. Sequencing was performed with immunoSEQ multiplex PCR; in TCRdb, only in-frame clones are kept and a portion is missing. The sample yields about 200,000 clones, approximately 93% seen once. The sample in question was peripheral blood, obtained 28 days after the second AZD1222 dose. The receptors stem from an adult who received the AZD1222 COVID-19 vaccine.

The genes are TRBV21-1 and TRBJ1-5; the table calls TRBD1, which could not be checked here. TRBV21-1 counts as a pseudogene. The CDR3 loop spans 18 amino acids. CDR3 coding DNA: TGTGCCAGCAGCGGAAGGGACAGGGCAGAATTTAGTAATCAGCCCCAGCATTTT. It translates to CASSGRDRAEFSNQPQHF.

CDR3 DNA sequence: TGCAGCGTTGGGACTAGCGTCACCGGGGAGCTGTTTTTT. Protein sequence: CSVGTSVTGELFF. The V gene is TRBV29-1, the J gene TRBJ2-2; 9 bases map to TRBD2. The CDR3 contains 13 residues. V trimming: 4 bases; J trimming: 4 bases; junction bases outside the gene matches: 1. Germline CDR1 SQVTM, CDR2 ANQGSEA.

The V and J genes are TRBV19 and TRBJ2-3; D assignment may be TRBD1 or TRBD2 (6 bases each). In germline, CDR1 is LNHDA, CDR2 SQIVND (reference sequence). The V and J ends lost 10 bases and 2 bases respectively, with 13 bases between them. This CDR3 is built from 13 residues. CDR3 DNA sequence: TGTGCCACCACCGGGGGCATCACAGATACGCAGTATTTT. Its protein is CATTGGITDTQYF.

The chain joins TRBV28 to TRBJ2-2, with TRBD2 identical over 13 bases. Germline V lookup: CDR1 MDHEN, CDR2 SYDVKM. V shed 4 bases, J shed 5 bases, and the junction held 10 bases outside the gene matches. This CDR3 spans 18 amino acids. CDR3 sequence: CASSSTPGLAGYTGELFF. CDR3 coding DNA: TGTGCCAGCAGTTCCACTCCGGGACTAGCGGGATATACCGGGGAGCTGTTTTTT.

The chain combines TRBV5-5 with TRBJ1-2; D ambiguous. The V gene lost 3 bases and the J gene lost 1 base, with 10 bases spanning the gap. The CDR3 totals 14 residues. CDR1 SGHKS and CDR2 YYEKEE come from the germline V gene (reference sequence). The CDR3 bases are TGTGCCAGCAGCTATGGACGGAATAACTATGGCTACACCTTC. This encodes CASSYGRNNYGYTF.

The chain recombines TRBV2 with TRBJ2-7; D assignment may be TRBD1 or TRBD2 (5 bases each). The germline V and J ends were trimmed by 9 bases and 6 bases, with 21 bases remaining between them. There are 14 residues in the CDR3. Germline V gene data show CDR1 as SNHLY and CDR2 as FYNNEI. Here the CDR3 reads CASSSGTGNGEQYF. CDR3 coding DNA: TGTGCCAGTTCATCCGGGACCGGGAACGGCGAGCAGTACTTC.